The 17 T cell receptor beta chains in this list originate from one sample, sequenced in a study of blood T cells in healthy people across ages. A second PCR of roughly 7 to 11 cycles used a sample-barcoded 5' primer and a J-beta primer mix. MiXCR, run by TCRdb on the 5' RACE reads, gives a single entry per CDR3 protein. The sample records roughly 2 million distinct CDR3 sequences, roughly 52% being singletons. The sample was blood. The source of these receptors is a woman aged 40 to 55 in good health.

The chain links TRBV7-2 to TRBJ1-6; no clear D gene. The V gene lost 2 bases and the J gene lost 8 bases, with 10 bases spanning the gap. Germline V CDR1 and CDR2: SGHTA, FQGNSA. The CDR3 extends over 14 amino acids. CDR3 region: CASSLPLTYSPLHF. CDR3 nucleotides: TGTGCCAGCAGCTTACCCCTCACCTATTCACCCCTCCACTTT. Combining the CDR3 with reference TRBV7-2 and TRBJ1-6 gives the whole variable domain GAGVSQSPSNKVTEKGKDVELRCDPISGHTALYWYRQSLGQGLEFLIYFQGNSAPDKSGLPSDRFSAERTGGSVSTLTIQRTQQEDSAVYLCASSLPLTYSPLHFGNGTRLTVT.

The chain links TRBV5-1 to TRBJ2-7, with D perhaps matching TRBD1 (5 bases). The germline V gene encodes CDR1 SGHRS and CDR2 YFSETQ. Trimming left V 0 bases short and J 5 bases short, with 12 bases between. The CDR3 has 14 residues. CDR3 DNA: TGCGCCAGCAGCTTGGAAGGGGCGCTGGACGAGCAGTACTTC. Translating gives CASSLEGALDEQYF.

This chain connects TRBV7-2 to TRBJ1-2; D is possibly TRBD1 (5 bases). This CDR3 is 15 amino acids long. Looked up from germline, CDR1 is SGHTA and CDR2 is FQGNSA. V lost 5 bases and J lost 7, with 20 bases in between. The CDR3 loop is CASSVGPKPTGGYTF. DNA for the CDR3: TGTGCCAGCAGCGTGGGACCGAAGCCGACCGGTGGCTACACCTTC.

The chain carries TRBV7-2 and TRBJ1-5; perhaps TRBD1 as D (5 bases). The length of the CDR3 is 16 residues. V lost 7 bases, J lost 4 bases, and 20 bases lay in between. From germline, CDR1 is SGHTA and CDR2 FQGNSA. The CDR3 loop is CASNKGGMGPNQPQHF. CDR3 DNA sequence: TGTGCCAGCAACAAGGGTGGAATGGGGCCTAATCAGCCCCAGCATTTT.

The CDR3 nucleotides are TGTGCCAGCAGCTTAATGTTGGGCTTCCAGACAGATACGCAGTATTTT. It translates to CASSLMLGFQTDTQYF. The chain has TRBV7-2 and TRBJ2-3; D is unclear. V was pared by 2 bases and J by 3 bases, with 15 bases between. CDR1 is SGHTA and CDR2 is FQGNSA in the germline V gene. The length of the CDR3 is 16 residues.

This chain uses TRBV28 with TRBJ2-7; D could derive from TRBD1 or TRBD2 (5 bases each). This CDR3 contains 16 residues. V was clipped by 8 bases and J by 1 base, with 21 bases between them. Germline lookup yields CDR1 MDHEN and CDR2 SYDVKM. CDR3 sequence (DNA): TGTGCCAGCCGACAACCGAGGGGTTTAGCGTCCTACGAGCAGTACTTC. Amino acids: CASRQPRGLASYEQYF.

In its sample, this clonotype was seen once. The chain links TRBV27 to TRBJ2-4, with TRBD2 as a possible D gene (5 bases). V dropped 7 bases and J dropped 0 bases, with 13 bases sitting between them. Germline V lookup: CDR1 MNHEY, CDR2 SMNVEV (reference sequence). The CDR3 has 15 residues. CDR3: CASTTGEGAKNIQYF. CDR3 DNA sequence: TGTGCCAGCACGACCGGGGAAGGAGCCAAAAACATTCAGTACTTC.

CDR3 nucleotide sequence: TGCAGCGTTGATGTTTACGGCTACACCTTC. The encoded protein is CSVDVYGYTF. This sequence joins TRBV29-1 and TRBJ1-2; D remains ambiguous. The CDR3 is 10 residues long. From germline, CDR1 is SQVTM and CDR2 ANQGSEA. The V gene lost 3 bases and the J gene lost 8 bases, with 7 bases spanning the gap.

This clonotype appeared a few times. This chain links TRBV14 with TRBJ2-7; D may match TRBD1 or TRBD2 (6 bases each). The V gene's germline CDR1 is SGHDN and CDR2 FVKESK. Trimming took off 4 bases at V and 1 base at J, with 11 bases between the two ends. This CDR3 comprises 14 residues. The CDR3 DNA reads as TGTGCCAGCAGCCCGGGGGCCGCTTCCTACGAGCAGTACTTC. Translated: CASSPGAASYEQYF.

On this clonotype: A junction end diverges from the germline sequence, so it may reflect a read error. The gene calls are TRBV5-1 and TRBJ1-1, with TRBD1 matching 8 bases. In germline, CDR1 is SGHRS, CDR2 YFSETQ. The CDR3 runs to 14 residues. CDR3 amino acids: CASSRQGSNTEAFF. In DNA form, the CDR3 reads TGTGCCAGTAGTCGACAGGGGTCGAACACTGAAGCTTTCTTT.

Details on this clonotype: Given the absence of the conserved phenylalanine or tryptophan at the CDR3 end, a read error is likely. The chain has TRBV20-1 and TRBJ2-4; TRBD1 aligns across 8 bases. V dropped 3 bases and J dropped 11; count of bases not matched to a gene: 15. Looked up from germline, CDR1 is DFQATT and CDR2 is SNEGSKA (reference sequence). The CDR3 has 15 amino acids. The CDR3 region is CSARIPGGPKGLQYV. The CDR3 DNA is TGCAGTGCTAGGATTCCAGGGGGCCCAAAGGGCCTTCAGTACGTC.

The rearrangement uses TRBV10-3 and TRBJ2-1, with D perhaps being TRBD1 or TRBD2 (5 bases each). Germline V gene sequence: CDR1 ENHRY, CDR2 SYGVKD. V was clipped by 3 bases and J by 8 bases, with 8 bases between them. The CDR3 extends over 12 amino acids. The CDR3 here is CAISEGDDEQFF. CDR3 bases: TGTGCCATCAGTGAAGGGGACGATGAGCAGTTCTTC.

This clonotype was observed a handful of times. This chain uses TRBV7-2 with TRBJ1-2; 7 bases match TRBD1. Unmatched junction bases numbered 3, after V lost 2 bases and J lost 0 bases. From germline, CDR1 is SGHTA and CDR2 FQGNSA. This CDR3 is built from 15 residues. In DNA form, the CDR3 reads TGTGCCAGCAGCTTAATGCAGGGGGCTAACTATGGCTACACCTTC. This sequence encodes CASSLMQGANYGYTF.

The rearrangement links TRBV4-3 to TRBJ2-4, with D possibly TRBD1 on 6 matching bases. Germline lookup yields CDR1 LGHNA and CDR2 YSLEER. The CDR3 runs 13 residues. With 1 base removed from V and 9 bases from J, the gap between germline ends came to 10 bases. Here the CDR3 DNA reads TGCGCCAGCAGCCAAGGCAGGGGCGGCATTCAGTACTTC. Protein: CASSQGRGGIQYF.

The CDR3 spells CASSQRGDSTKAFF. The CDR3 DNA is TGCGCCAGCAGCCAAAGAGGGGATTCGACAAAAGCTTTCTTT. The rearrangement links TRBV4-3 to TRBJ1-1; a possible D gene is TRBD1 (5 bases). The CDR3 is 14 amino acids. Looked up from germline, CDR1 is LGHNA and CDR2 is YSLEER. V lost 2 bases and J 9 bases, leaving 16 bases between the germline ends.

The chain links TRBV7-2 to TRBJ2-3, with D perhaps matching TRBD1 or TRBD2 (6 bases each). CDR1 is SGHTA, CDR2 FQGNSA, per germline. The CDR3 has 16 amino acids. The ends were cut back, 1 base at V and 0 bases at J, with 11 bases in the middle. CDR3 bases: TGTGCCAGCAGCTTAGGTGGGGGGCGAAGCACAGATACGCAGTATTTT. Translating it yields CASSLGGGRSTDTQYF.

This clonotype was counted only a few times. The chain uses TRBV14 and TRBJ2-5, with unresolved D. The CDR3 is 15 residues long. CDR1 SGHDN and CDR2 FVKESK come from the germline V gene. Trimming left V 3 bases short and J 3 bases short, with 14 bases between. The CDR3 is CASSQFPPWEETQYF. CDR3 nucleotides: TGTGCCAGCAGCCAGTTTCCGCCTTGGGAAGAGACCCAGTACTTC.